This T cell receptor beta chain was obtained from a study of blood T cell repertoires in COVID-19. The overall study: The samples span acute and convalescent COVID-19 from the United States, Italy and Spain. From T cells, B-cell-depleted T cells, or PBMCs came the material, which was cDNA or gDNA.

Produced via immunoSEQ multiplex PCR; TCRdb's table is partial and in-frame only. The data show over 200,000 clones, roughly 85% seen once. Recovered Cohort 3 donors showed two negative PCRs, clearance, or symptom resolution. The source material was PBMCs or T cells enriched from blood (not recorded which). This receptor was obtained from a middle-aged man who had recovered from COVID-19.

Here the CDR3 DNA reads TGTGCCACCAGCAGAGGACTGTCCACAGATACGCAGTATTTT. Translated: CATSRGLSTDTQYF. The V gene is TRBV15, the J gene TRBJ2-3; D is unclear. V was trimmed by 1 base and J by 2 bases, leaving 7 bases between them. This CDR3 is built from 14 residues. CDR1 is LNHNV, CDR2 YYDKDF, per germline (reference sequence).